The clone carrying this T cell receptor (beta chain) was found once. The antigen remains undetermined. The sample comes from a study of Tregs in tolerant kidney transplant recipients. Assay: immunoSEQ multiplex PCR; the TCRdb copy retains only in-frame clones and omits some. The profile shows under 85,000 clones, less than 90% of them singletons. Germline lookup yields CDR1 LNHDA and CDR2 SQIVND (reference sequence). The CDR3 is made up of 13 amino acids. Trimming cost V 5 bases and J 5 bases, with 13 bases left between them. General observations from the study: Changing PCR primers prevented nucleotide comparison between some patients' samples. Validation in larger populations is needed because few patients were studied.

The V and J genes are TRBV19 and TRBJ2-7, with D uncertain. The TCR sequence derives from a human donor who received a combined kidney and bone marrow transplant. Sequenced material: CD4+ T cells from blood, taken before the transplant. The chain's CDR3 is CASSGWPSDEQYF. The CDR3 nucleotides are TGTGCCAGTAGTGGCTGGCCAAGCGACGAGCAGTACTTC.